This passage covers 4 T cell receptor beta chains from one sample sequenced in a study of shared clonotypes between healthy human individuals. CD45RO negativity and positive selection for CCR7 defined naive CD8 cells, a population that excluded terminally differentiated effector memory CD45RA+ cells. Some clones are missing from TCRdb's copy, which holds only in-frame ones; the method was immunoSEQ multiplex PCR. This sample yields roughly 2.1 million clones, of which about 93% are seen a single time; over 1.5% belongs to the top ten. The sequencing sample was made of naive CD8+ T cells from PBMCs. These receptors all stem from a man younger than 30 in good health. Some clones in this sample may be carry-over from other donors' samples.

V is TRBV30 and J is TRBJ1-1; no reliable D call. The CDR3 runs to 11 residues. The germline V and J ends were trimmed by 6 bases and 0 bases, with 5 bases remaining between them. Germline V gene sequence: CDR1 GTSNPN, CDR2 SVGIG (reference sequence). CDR3 sequence: CACNLNTEAFF. As DNA, the CDR3 is TGTGCCTGTAACTTGAACACTGAAGCTTTCTTT.

Turning to this clone: Other DNA sequences in this specimen translate into the identical CDR3. V gene TRBV4-1 combines with J gene TRBJ2-7; TRBD2 aligns across 9 bases. J lost 4 bases, V lost 0 bases, and 4 bases had no gene match. This CDR3 is 15 amino acids long. Germline lookup yields CDR1 MGHRA and CDR2 YSYEKL. CDR3 DNA: TGCGCCAGCAGCCAAGATAGTAGCGGGAGTTACGAGCAGTACTTC. Its translation: CASSQDSSGSYEQYF.

V is TRBV5-4 and J is TRBJ1-2; D gene unclear. CDR3 length: 13 amino acids. Germline-derived CDR1 and CDR2 are SGHNT and YYREEE (reference sequence). Trimming removed 0 bases at V and 0 bases at J, with 3 bases between. For the CDR3, the DNA is TGTGCCAGCAGCTTGGTGTCTAACTATGGCTACACCTTC. It translates to CASSLVSNYGYTF.

The V gene is TRBV9, the J gene TRBJ1-4; no firm D call. The CDR3 is 13 residues long. The V end was cut by 0 bases, the J end by 7 bases, with 7 bases between. The germline gives CDR1 SGDLS, CDR2 YYNGEE. The CDR3 nucleotides are TGTGCCAGCAGCGTAGGCAATAGTGAAAAACTGTTTTTT. Its protein product is CASSVGNSEKLFF.